The 16 T cell receptor beta chains reported below all come from one sample, sequenced in a study of blood T cell repertoires in COVID-19. TCRdb's copy holds only in-frame clones and misses some; the assay was immunoSEQ multiplex PCR. The data contain roughly 250,000 clones, about 88% of them singletons. The sequencing input was peripheral blood. These receptors came from a woman aged 40 to 55 who had recovered from COVID-19.

The chain couples TRBV5-1 to TRBJ2-3, with 7 bases that match TRBD1. V lost 1 base, J lost 1 base, and 6 bases stayed unmatched. The CDR3 extends over 16 amino acids. The V gene's germline CDR1 is SGHRS and CDR2 YFSETQ. CDR3 residues: CASSLRQGWGTDTQYF. In nucleotides, the CDR3 is TGCGCCAGCAGCTTGCGACAGGGATGGGGCACAGATACGCAGTATTTT. The variable domain in full, with the rest retrieved from reference TRBV5-1 and TRBJ2-3, is KAGVTQTPRYLIKTRGQQVTLSCSPISGHRSVSWYQQTPGQGLQFLFEYFSETQRNKGNFPGRFSGRQFSNSRSEMNVSTLELGDSALYLCASSLRQGWGTDTQYFGPGTRLTVL.

This clone has only one observation. The chain employs TRBV4-3 and TRBJ2-7; D might be TRBD2 (5 bases). Germline-derived CDR1 and CDR2 are LGHNA and YSLEER. Between the trimmed V and J ends, which lost 0 bases and 0 bases, there was a span of 12 bases. The CDR3 contains 16 residues. CDR3 residues: CASSQEAYRGSYEQYF. The CDR3 nucleotides read TGCGCCAGCAGCCAAGAGGCCTACCGGGGCTCCTACGAGCAGTACTTC.

J is TRBJ2-7 and V is TRBV2; TRBD2 aligns across 8 bases. Germline CDR1 SNHLY, CDR2 FYNNEI. With V trimmed by 5 bases and J by 5 bases, 8 bases remained unmatched. CDR3 length: 14 amino acids. Written as DNA, the CDR3 is TGTGCCAGCAGTCTAGAAGCGGGAGTACACGAGCAGTACTTC. This codes for CASSLEAGVHEQYF.

A few counts support this clone. This chain joins TRBV7-9 and TRBJ1-6, with D tentatively TRBD1 (5 bases). The CDR3 sequence is 15 residues long. CDR1 and CDR2 (germline): SEHNR, FQNEAQ (reference sequence). Trimming stripped 5 bases from V and 6 bases from J, with 14 bases between. The CDR3 sequence is CASSLNWGGNSPLHF. The DNA of the CDR3 is TGTGCCAGCAGCCTAAACTGGGGCGGTAATTCACCCCTCCACTTT.

Only one count was recorded for this clone. The CDR3 DNA sequence: TGTGCCAGTAGTATAGATGGGGATAGGAGGCCCCAGTACTTC. This gives the protein CASSIDGDRRPQYF. V usage is TRBV19 and J usage is TRBJ2-5, with D possibly matching TRBD2 (5 bases). V dropped 0 bases and J dropped 9 bases, with 14 bases sitting between them. The CDR3 sequence is 14 residues long. Germline loops: CDR1 LNHDA, CDR2 SQIVND (reference sequence).

The chain has TRBV28 and TRBJ2-5; D perhaps matches TRBD2 (5 bases). V dropped 7 bases and J dropped 2 bases, with 11 bases sitting between them. This CDR3 has 13 residues. Germline V gene lookup returns CDR1 MDHEN and CDR2 SYDVKM. CDR3 in amino acids: CASTLAGQETQYF. In DNA, the CDR3 is TGTGCCAGCACGCTAGCAGGTCAAGAGACCCAGTACTTC.

V is TRBV25-1 and J is TRBJ2-3; 10 bases agree with TRBD2. The CDR3 is 15 residues long. The V segment lost 4 bases and the J segment 6 bases; nucleotides outside the gene matches: 7. Germline lookup yields CDR1 MGHDK and CDR2 SYGVNS. As DNA, the CDR3 is TGTGCCAGCAGTGCCCGAGGAGCGGGGGGGGATACGCAGTATTTT. Protein product: CASSARGAGGDTQYF.

The V and J genes are TRBV19 and TRBJ1-5; 10 bases agree with TRBD1. Germline V lookup: CDR1 LNHDA, CDR2 SQIVND (reference sequence). The CDR3 sequence is 14 residues long. The trim removed 9 bases at V and 1 base at J, leaving 3 bases unmatched. In DNA, the CDR3 is TGTGCCAGCTCGGGACAGGGGAGCAATCAGCCCCAGCATTTT. It codes for CASSGQGSNQPQHF. The full variable domain, in which reference TRBV19 and TRBJ1-5 provide the parts outside the CDR3, is DGGITQSPKYLFRKEGQNVTLSCEQNLNHDAMYWYRQDPGQGLRLIYYSQIVNDFQKGDIAEGYSVSREKKESFPLTVTSAQKNPTAFYLCASSGQGSNQPQHFGDGTRLSIL.

This chain joins TRBV19 and TRBJ1-1; a weak D match, TRBD1 (5 bases). V dropped 5 bases and J dropped 3 bases, with 16 bases sitting between them. The CDR3 contains 15 residues. Germline V gene lookup returns CDR1 LNHDA and CDR2 SQIVND (reference sequence). In nucleotides, the CDR3 is TGTGCCAGTAGTTGGACCGGGGGGAGGTACACTGAAGCTTTCTTT. This gives the protein CASSWTGGRYTEAFF.

This CDR3 is CSVDRELGEAFF. The CDR3 DNA sequence: TGCAGCGTGGACAGGGAACTAGGGGAAGCTTTCTTT. This chain joins TRBV29-1 and TRBJ1-1; 8 bases agree with TRBD1. CDR1 and CDR2 from the germline V gene are SQVTM and ANQGSEA. V gave up 6 bases and J gave up 8 bases; unmatched junction bases: 8. The CDR3 has 12 residues.

The chain recombines TRBV7-6 with TRBJ2-3, with 16 bases matching TRBD2. The ends lost 0 bases at V and 4 bases at J; junction bases unmatched: 4. CDR1 and CDR2 from the germline V gene are SGHVS and FNYEAQ. CDR3 length: 18 amino acids. In DNA, the CDR3 is TGTGCCAGCAGCTTAGCGGGGACTAGCGGGGGGGGCCCAGATACGCAGTATTTT. It is translated as CASSLAGTSGGGPDTQYF.

This clone was seen only once. The rearrangement links TRBV5-4 to TRBJ2-1; 8 nucleotides align to TRBD1. The CDR3 consists of 14 residues. The trim removed 2 bases at V and 6 bases at J, leaving 4 bases unmatched. Per germline, CDR1 SGHNT and CDR2 YYREEE (reference sequence). DNA of the CDR3: TGTGCCAGCAGCTTAGGACAGGGAATCAATGAGCAGTTCTTC. It yields the protein CASSLGQGINEQFF.

The gene calls are TRBV9 and TRBJ2-7; D gene uncertain. Germline CDR1 reads SGDLS; CDR2 reads YYNGEE. This CDR3 has 12 amino acids. V shed 4 bases and J shed 6 bases, with 11 bases lying between them. The CDR3 nucleotides read TGTGCCAGCAGCCTCCAGTCGGGCGAGCAGTACTTC. Amino acid sequence: CASSLQSGEQYF.

The chain couples TRBV7-9 to TRBJ2-5; possible D gene TRBD2, 5 bases. V shed 11 bases and J shed 5 bases, with 24 bases lying between them. Germline assignment: CDR1 SEHNR and CDR2 FQNEAQ (reference sequence). The CDR3 totals 15 residues. The CDR3 is CAGAFGNPTGETQYF. The CDR3 DNA is TGTGCCGGCGCTTTCGGGAATCCCACCGGGGAGACCCAGTACTTC.

V and J are TRBV20-1 and TRBJ1-3; the D gene is possibly TRBD1 (5 bases). V was trimmed by 3 bases and J by 5 bases, leaving 11 bases between them. CDR3 length equals 13 residues. Germline assignment: CDR1 DFQATT and CDR2 SNEGSKA (reference sequence). CDR3 protein: CSASMGGRNTIYF. The CDR3 region has the DNA TGCAGTGCTAGTATGGGGGGTAGAAACACCATATATTTT.

This chain uses TRBV5-1 with TRBJ2-7; no clear D gene. V was cut by 0 bases and J by 5 bases, with 12 bases left in between. The CDR3 is 14 residues long. The germline V gene has CDR1 SGHRS and CDR2 YFSETQ. The CDR3 sequence: CASSLGQVGDEQYF. CDR3 DNA sequence: TGCGCCAGCAGCTTGGGGCAGGTTGGCGACGAGCAGTACTTC.